Each of the 20 T cell receptor beta chains below was sequenced from the same sample in a study of blood T cell repertoires in COVID-19. Profiling relied on immunoSEQ multiplex PCR, and the TCRdb table lists in-frame clones only, not all of them. The sample lists 200,000 to 250,000 clones, 86% occurring once. The source material was PBMCs or T cells enriched from blood (not recorded which). The receptors were gathered from a woman aged 35 to 49 with acute COVID-19.

The chain employs TRBV13 and TRBJ1-1, with TRBD1 as a possible D gene (5 bases). Trimming left V 5 bases short and J 5 bases short, with 12 bases between. The germline gives CDR1 PRHDT, CDR2 FYEKMQ (reference sequence). The CDR3 length is 13 residues. DNA of the CDR3: TGTGCCAGCAGCCCTCAGGGAAGGACTGAAGCTTTCTTT. This translates into CASSPQGRTEAFF.

The chain recombines TRBV6-5 with TRBJ1-2, with D possibly being TRBD1 (6 bases). The germline V gene has CDR1 MNHEY and CDR2 SVGAGI. Trimming cost V 0 bases and J 4 bases, with 12 bases left between them. The CDR3 runs to 15 residues. The CDR3 loop is CASSYSVGGGYGYTF. CDR3 nucleotide sequence: TGTGCCAGCAGTTACTCGGTAGGGGGTGGCTATGGCTACACCTTC.

This chain links TRBV11-2 with TRBJ1-2, with D possibly being TRBD1 (5 bases). Trimming removed 2 bases at V and 3 bases at J, with 16 bases between. The germline V gene has CDR1 SGHAT and CDR2 FQNNGV. CDR3 size: 16 residues. CDR3 sequence: CASSLFPGTSYYGYTF. DNA for the CDR3: TGTGCCAGCAGCTTATTTCCCGGGACTTCTTACTATGGCTACACCTTC.

J is TRBJ1-1 and V is TRBV12-3 or TRBV12-4; D is unresolved. The CDR3 is 13 amino acids. V gave up 6 bases and J gave up 0 bases, with 8 bases separating them. The CDR3 region is CASRPQVNTEAFF. The CDR3 nucleotides are TGTGCCAGCAGGCCCCAGGTGAACACTGAAGCTTTCTTT.

The rearrangement joins TRBV5-1 to TRBJ2-1; TRBD2 aligns across 11 bases. Germline V gene lookup returns CDR1 SGHRS and CDR2 YFSETQ. The trim removed 1 base at V and 7 bases at J, leaving 13 bases unmatched. This CDR3 has 18 residues. Here the CDR3 reads CASSLRVAGGLRENEQFF. For the CDR3, the DNA is TGCGCCAGCAGCTTGCGGGTAGCGGGGGGGCTGAGGGAAAATGAGCAGTTCTTC.

This chain joins TRBV11-2 and TRBJ2-7; D may be TRBD2 (5 bases). The germline V gene encodes CDR1 SGHAT and CDR2 FQNNGV. The CDR3 has 15 residues. Deletions cut 1 base from V and 5 bases from J, with 15 bases between. CDR3 sequence (DNA): TGTGCCAGCAGCTTAGGGACCCGGCCGCGGGACGAGCAGTACTTC. Protein product: CASSLGTRPRDEQYF. Variable domain in full (rest from reference TRBV11-2 and TRBJ2-7): EAGVAQSPRYKIIEKRQSVAFWCNPISGHATLYWYQQILGQGPKLLIQFQNNGVVDDSQLPKDRFSAERLKGVDSTLKIQPAKLEDSAVYLCASSLGTRPRDEQYFGPGTRLTVT.

The rearrangement links TRBV13 to TRBJ2-3; 10 bases map to TRBD1. Trimming cost V 5 bases and J 3 bases; bases outside gene matches: 11. CDR3 size: 17 residues. Germline-derived CDR1 and CDR2 are PRHDT and FYEKMQ (reference sequence). CDR3 protein: CASSKFPGTGVTDTQYF. The CDR3 DNA sequence: TGTGCCAGCAGCAAATTTCCCGGGACAGGGGTTACAGATACGCAGTATTTT.

The rearrangement uses TRBV7-3 and TRBJ1-1; D uncertain. V shed 5 bases and J shed 1 base, with 11 bases lying between them. The germline V gene encodes CDR1 SGHTA and CDR2 FQGTGA. There are 14 residues in the CDR3. CDR3 in amino acids: CASSPSGGNTEAFF. The CDR3 region has the DNA TGTGCCAGCAGCCCCTCGGGTGGGAACACTGAAGCTTTCTTT. The complete variable domain, with remaining parts taken from reference TRBV7-3 and TRBJ1-1, reads GAGVSQTPSNKVTEKGKYVELRCDPISGHTALYWYRQSLGQGPEFLIYFQGTGAADDSGLPNDRFFAVRPEGSVSTLKIQRTERGDSAVYLCASSPSGGNTEAFFGQGTRLTVV.

The chain has TRBV29-1 and TRBJ2-1, with 7 bases that match TRBD1. Trimming cost V 3 bases and J 0 bases; bases outside gene matches: 5. CDR1 and CDR2 (germline): SQVTM, ANQGSEA. This CDR3 has 15 residues. CDR3: CSVDIDRASYNEQFF. CDR3 in DNA: TGCAGCGTTGATATAGACAGGGCCTCCTACAATGAGCAGTTCTTC.

The rearrangement joins TRBV7-2 to TRBJ1-4; the D is unclear. Trimming removed 8 bases from V and 0 bases from J, with 10 bases in between. From germline, CDR1 is SGHTA and CDR2 FQGNSA. CDR3 size: 14 residues. CDR3 loop: CASGQMATNEKLFF. The DNA of the CDR3 is TGTGCCAGCGGTCAGATGGCAACTAATGAAAAACTGTTTTTT.

The J gene is TRBJ1-5, the V gene TRBV5-8; D is possibly TRBD1 (6 bases). V gave up 6 bases and J gave up 0 bases, with 19 bases separating them. This CDR3 has 17 amino acids. Looked up from germline, CDR1 is SGHTS and CDR2 is YDEGEE. In DNA form, the CDR3 reads TGTGCCAGCATGAAACCTCGACAGGCAGGTAGCAATCAGCCCCAGCATTTT. Its translation is CASMKPRQAGSNQPQHF.

On this clone itself: Other DNA sequences in this sample translate to the same CDR3. The genes are TRBV9 and TRBJ1-2; 9 bases line up with TRBD1. The germline gives CDR1 SGDLS, CDR2 YYNGEE. This CDR3 has 14 residues. With 0 bases clipped from V and 7 bases from J, the junction kept 4 bases outside the gene matches. The DNA for the CDR3 is TGTGCCAGCAGCGTAGGACAGGGGGGTGGTGGCTACACCTTC. Translating gives CASSVGQGGGGYTF.

CDR3 bases: TGTGCCAGCAGCTACCCAGGGACAGGGGAGGGTGGCAATCAGCCCCAGCATTTT. Translating it yields CASSYPGTGEGGNQPQHF. The chain links TRBV7-3 to TRBJ1-5; 10 nucleotides line up with TRBD1. J was trimmed by 2 bases and V by 4 bases; bases with no gene match: 11. Germline loops: CDR1 SGHTA, CDR2 FQGTGA. This CDR3 contains 18 residues.

V and J are TRBV5-4 and TRBJ1-2; D unclear. This CDR3 contains 14 residues. Germline values: CDR1 SGHNT, CDR2 YYREEE (reference sequence). Trimming cost V 4 bases and J 1 base, with 11 bases left between them. CDR3 bases: TGTGCCAGCAGCCCCGGAGGGAGTAACTATGGCTACACCTTC. Encoded protein: CASSPGGSNYGYTF.

The chain is built from TRBV12-5 and TRBJ1-1, with D possibly being TRBD1 (5 bases). V lost 4 bases and J lost 6, with 12 bases in between. CDR3 length: 13 amino acids. Germline CDR1 reads LGHNT; CDR2 reads FRNRAP. The CDR3 DNA follows: TGTGCTAGTGGTTCGGGGCGGGGTGCTGAAGCTTTCTTT. Its protein product is CASGSGRGAEAFF.

The rearrangement uses TRBV5-1 and TRBJ1-1, with a possible D match to TRBD1 (5 bases). Trimming took off 4 bases at V and 3 bases at J, with 13 bases between the two ends. CDR1 is SGHRS, CDR2 YFSETQ, per germline. CDR3 length: 14 amino acids. CDR3 residues: CASSRGSGDTEAFF. As DNA, the CDR3 is TGCGCCAGCAGCCGGGGGTCCGGGGACACTGAAGCTTTCTTT.

This sequence joins TRBV29-1 and TRBJ2-5, with 10 nucleotides matching TRBD2. V lost 4 bases to trimming and J lost 0 bases; unmatched junction nucleotides: 2. CDR1 and CDR2 from the germline V gene are SQVTM and ANQGSEA. The CDR3 spans 14 residues. CDR3 sequence: CSVVSGGYQETQYF. In DNA, the CDR3 is TGCAGCGTTGTTAGCGGGGGGTACCAAGAGACCCAGTACTTC. The entire variable domain, with the rest obtained from reference TRBV29-1 and TRBJ2-5, is as follows: SAVISQKPSRDICQRGTSLTIQCQVDSQVTMMFWYRQQPGQSLTLIATANQGSEATYESGFVIDKFPISRPNLTFSTLTVSNMSPEDSSIYLCSVVSGGYQETQYFGPGTRLLVL.

This clone was detected once. The rearrangement joins TRBV5-4 to TRBJ1-2, with D tentatively TRBD1 (6 bases). Germline V lookup: CDR1 SGHNT, CDR2 YYREEE (reference sequence). Trimming pared 1 base from V and 8 bases from J, leaving 15 bases between. The CDR3 length is 14 residues. CDR3 nucleotides: TGTGCCAGCAGCTTGCCGCAGGGGACCGACGGCTACACCTTC. Protein sequence: CASSLPQGTDGYTF.

This clone occurred a few times. The V and J genes are TRBV3-1 (or the pseudogene TRBV3-2) and TRBJ1-1; D possibly corresponds to TRBD1 (6 bases). Trimming took 4 bases from V and 6 from J, leaving 15 bases between them. CDR1 LGHDT and CDR2 YNNKEL come from the germline V gene (reference sequence). The CDR3 sequence is 14 residues long. CDR3 sequence reads: CASSRGGLVPEAFF. CDR3 DNA: TGTGCCAGCAGCCGCGGGGGGCTCGTCCCTGAAGCTTTCTTT.

This clone was picked up one time. This chain joins TRBV5-1 and TRBJ2-1; the D gene is possibly TRBD1 (5 bases). CDR3 length: 16 residues. V gave up 4 bases and J gave up 4 bases, with 18 bases separating them. Germline V CDR1 and CDR2: SGHRS, YFSETQ. The DNA for the CDR3 is TGCGCCAGCAGCCGGAAGAGGCAGGGCCTGTACAATGAGCAGTTCTTC. Its translation: CASSRKRQGLYNEQFF.